One sample yielded the 12 T cell receptor beta chains listed below, sequenced in a study of tumor and adjacent non-tumor tissue in lung cancer. The library came from three nested PCR rounds adapted from ARM-PCR protocols. TCRdb redid the calling of the multiplex PCR reads with MiXCR, one entry per CDR3 protein. The data hold more than 35,000 distinct CDR3 sequences, with roughly two thirds observed a single time. The template was RNA from unsorted bulk tissue. The normal lung tissue was taken more than 3 cm from the tumor edge. Sequencing input: distant non-tumor lung tissue. All receptors come from a middle-aged woman with non-small cell lung cancer.

By sample share, this clonotype is medium-sized. This sequence joins TRBV29-1 and TRBJ2-5; no reliable D call. V dropped 3 bases and J dropped 7 bases, with 12 bases sitting between them. The germline gives CDR1 SQVTM, CDR2 ANQGSEA. The CDR3 runs to 12 residues. In nucleotides, the CDR3 is TGCAGCGTTGATGAACAACTCGGGACCCAGTACTTC. This encodes CSVDEQLGTQYF.

About this clonotype itself: A much larger clone is a single base away; this may be a read error. The CDR3 does not close with the conserved phenylalanine or tryptophan, likely indicating a read error. The chain employs TRBV7-9 and TRBJ1-1; unclear D gene. CDR3 length: 15 residues. Trimming removed 5 bases from V and 1 base from J, with 14 bases in between. Germline V gene lookup returns CDR1 SEHNR and CDR2 FQNEAQ (reference sequence). The chain's CDR3 is CASSGLGSGNTEAFY. CDR3 bases: TGTGCCAGCAGCGGACTGGGGAGCGGGAACACTGAAGCTTTCTAT.

The rearrangement links TRBV7-9 to TRBJ2-3; 7 bases are shared with TRBD1. CDR1 SEHNR and CDR2 FQNEAQ come from the germline V gene (reference sequence). The J segment lost 11 bases and the V segment lost 5 bases, leaving 19 bases of the junction unmatched. This CDR3 is built from 16 residues. The CDR3 spells CASSGRGQRSTDMQYF. The CDR3 DNA is TGTGCCAGCAGCGGCCGGGGACAGCGAAGCACAGACATGCAGTATTTT.

There are a few counts of this clonotype. Its ends do not fully match the called genes, so a read error is possible. The gene calls are TRBV29-1 and TRBJ1-1; 7 nucleotides agree with TRBD1. Germline V gene sequence: CDR1 SQVTM, CDR2 ANQGSEA. There are 14 residues in the CDR3. CDR3 sequence reads: CSANYRGRGTETFF. As DNA, the CDR3 is TGCAGCGCCAACTACAGGGGAAGGGGCACTGAAACTTTCTTT.

Remarks on this clonotype: One junction end disagrees with the germline gene, perhaps due to a read error. This chain joins TRBV6-5 and TRBJ2-1; 8 bases map to TRBD2. Germline V gene data show CDR1 as MNHEY and CDR2 as SVGAGI. The CDR3 extends over 16 amino acids. The CDR3 loop is CVSSYSVTSGNNEQFF. CDR3 nucleotides: TGTGTCAGCAGTTACTCGGTTACTAGCGGTAACAATGAGCAGTTCTTC.

To note about this clonotype: Compared with germline, one end of the junction differs, possibly owing to a read error. The CDR3 DNA is TGTGCCGGCAGCCTGGATAGGACTAGCACCTACAATGAGCAGTTCTTC. It translates to CAGSLDRTSTYNEQFF. The rearrangement uses TRBV11-2 and TRBJ2-1; 8 positions match TRBD2. This CDR3 has 16 residues. CDR1 is SGHAT and CDR2 is FQNNGV in the germline V gene.

Ten or more counts support this clonotype. The J gene is TRBJ2-7, the V gene TRBV28; D tentatively reads TRBD1 or TRBD2 (5 bases each). With 6 bases removed from V and 2 bases from J, the gap between germline ends came to 14 bases. The germline V gene has CDR1 MDHEN and CDR2 SYDVKM. This CDR3 contains 14 residues. Here the CDR3 DNA reads TGTGCCAGCAGACTGGGACGGCTAACCTACGAGCAGTACTTC. Its protein is CASRLGRLTYEQYF.

This clonotype was counted a few times. J is TRBJ2-2 and V is TRBV21-1; the table's TRBD2 call for D was not verified on the DNA. TRBV21-1 is a pseudogene. CDR3 length: 18 residues. CDR3 bases: TGTGCCAGCAGCAGATCGGGACTAGCGGGAGCTGACACCGGGGAGCTGTTTTTT. Its translation is CASSRSGLAGADTGELFF.

The chain is built from TRBV20-1 and TRBJ2-5; D not certain. CDR1 and CDR2 from the germline V gene are DFQATT and SNEGSKA (reference sequence). V was clipped by 4 bases and J by 5 bases, with 5 bases between them. The CDR3 sequence is 10 residues long. CDR3 DNA: TGCAGTGCTATTTTCGAGACCCAGTACTTC. Its translation is CSAIFETQYF.

In this sample, this clonotype turned up once. One junction end does not reproduce the germline sequence, and a read error may be involved. The chain is built from TRBV6-5 and TRBJ1-2; 12 bases are shared with TRBD1. The CDR3 is 15 amino acids. Germline CDR1 is MNHEY and CDR2 is SVGAGI. The CDR3 loop reads CASSRGGQGAYDYAF. The CDR3 bases are TGTGCCAGCAGTCGGGGGGGACAGGGGGCGTATGACTACGCCTTC.

The J gene is TRBJ2-1, the V gene TRBV6-6, with D unclear. The CDR3 is 15 amino acids. V was trimmed by 7 bases and J by 4 bases, leaving 17 bases between them. Germline V CDR1 and CDR2: MNHNY, SVGAGI (reference sequence). Here the CDR3 reads CASIQQDRKYNEQFF. CDR3 DNA: TGTGCCAGCATTCAGCAGGATAGAAAGTACAATGAGCAGTTCTTC.

This clonotype is large within its sample. This chain connects TRBV12-3 or TRBV12-4 to TRBJ2-1, with 7 bases that match TRBD2. The CDR3 totals 15 residues. V dropped 4 bases and J dropped 0; count of bases not matched to a gene: 3. CDR3 coding DNA: TGTGCCAGCAGTTCCAGCGGGGCCTCCTACAATGAGCAGTTCTTC. The encoded protein is CASSSSGASYNEQFF.